The 4 T cell receptor beta chains reported below all come from one sample, sequenced in a study of T cells after yellow fever vaccination. Each CDR3 protein gets one entry after TCRdb re-called the 5' RACE reads with MiXCR. The sample has under 700,000 distinct CDR3 sequences; 17% are singletons. The sample was PBMCs, taken 5 days after the first yellow fever vaccination. These receptor sequences come from a man between 18 and 35 years old who received the YFV17D yellow fever vaccine.

The rearrangement joins TRBV6-4 to TRBJ2-7, with 8 bases that match TRBD1. The CDR3 loop spans 15 amino acids. CDR1 is MRHNA and CDR2 is SNTAGT in the germline V gene. Trimming took 4 bases from V and 3 from J; bases not matched to a gene: 8. CDR3 in DNA: TGTGCCAGCAGTGGCCCGAACAGGGGGAGCTACGAGCAGTACGTC. This gives the protein CASSGPNRGSYEQYV.

V is TRBV11-2 and J is TRBJ2-4; D not certain. V gave up 0 bases and J gave up 5 bases, with 17 bases separating them. The CDR3 contains 17 residues. In germline, CDR1 is SGHAT, CDR2 FQNNGV. The CDR3 DNA sequence: TGTGCCAGCAGCTTAGATCCCGCGGACCGCATGGAAAACATTCAGTACTTC. Its protein is CASSLDPADRMENIQYF.

The chain combines TRBV12-3 or TRBV12-4 with TRBJ2-1; a possible D gene is TRBD2 (5 bases). CDR3 length equals 16 residues. V lost 5 bases and J lost 8, with 22 bases in between. The CDR3 protein is CASSPRGGTSVYEQFF. The CDR3 DNA sequence: TGTGCCAGCAGTCCCCGAGGAGGTACCAGCGTCTATGAGCAGTTCTTC.

This clonotype was seen more than once but under ten times. The rearrangement links TRBV4-1 to TRBJ2-2, with TRBD1 identical over 9 bases. The CDR3 is 15 amino acids. V shed 4 bases, J shed 6 bases, and the junction held 6 bases outside the gene matches. CDR1 is MGHRA, CDR2 YSYEKL, per germline. CDR3 in DNA: TGCGCCAGCAGCCCTTGGACAGGGGATTCCGGGGAGCTGTTTTTT. This sequence encodes CASSPWTGDSGELFF.